This entry is about one T cell receptor (beta chain). No cognate antigen has been identified for it. Base qualities are not provided; no much larger clone lies one nucleotide away. The source of the sample is a study of cytomegalovirus exposure and HLA in healthy donors (dated by TCRdb to the late 2010s). Looking at the study overall: According to an earlier analysis of several hundred of the donors, roughly 180 million T cells yielded some 110 million unique TCR beta sequences and approximately 300 Gb of sequence data. Across about 380 genotyped donors of the cohort, an average of about 200,000 unique TCR beta nucleotide sequences per donor were sequenced, and approximately 19% of those sequences were non-productive. Of the approximately 400 genotyped donors, 75% to 85% were placed in the genetic ancestry cluster associated with self-reported Caucasian donors. Every repertoire in the discovery cohort had been generated on one and the same sequencing platform. About 5 DR-DQ haplotypes were handled as single units for association and clustering, since linkage in the cohort was strong. Both class I and class II loci were covered by HLA typing, at four-digit resolution. Typing coverage varied by locus: 629-630 donors for A, B, C, DRB1 and DQB1; around 560 for DQA1; some 610 for DPA1; about 450 for DPB1. A later genetic analysis took genome-wide SNP genotypes for about 65% of the roughly 670 donors and used that subset as a discovery cohort. An early release covering about 600 HLA-typed donors comprised 300 to 350 gigabases of sequencing data and approximately 85 million unique TCR sequences. The study used immunosequencing to profile the T cell repertoires of several hundred subjects and linked those repertoires to cytomegalovirus serostatus. The study combined high-throughput TCR immunosequencing, statistical association of individual TCRs with disease status, and machine learning to predict cytomegalovirus infection status. The study aimed to test whether cataloging public T cell receptors could reveal signatures of past pathogen exposure. A separate validation cohort of about 110 different subjects was used in addition to the roughly 700-subject first cohort. The later analysis used no new phenotypic data to find candidate immune exposures, relying instead on TCR beta sequences and their occurrence across donors. In a later analysis, previously published TCR beta repertoires from about 670 donors were re-analyzed and high-resolution HLA genotyping was added so that TCR occurrence patterns could be studied. Donor age, sex, ethnicity and CMV serostatus were compiled together with the repertoire data. An earlier analysis of around 540 of the donors applied high-throughput TCR beta sequencing to assess whether each TCR beta V gene segment acted as functional or pseudogenic. The research as a whole found: In a later analysis, HLA-associated TCR beta chains showed more clonal expansion and lower generation probabilities than non-associated chains that were equally common. A further reported finding was that TCR beta sequences accurately predicted the HLA-A and HLA-B alleles for most subjects in the first cohort. A later analysis associated about 17,000 TCR beta sequences with specific HLA alleles at a false discovery rate of 0.05. It was suggested by the authors that the approach could potentially be generalized to other disease states and immunological phenotypes. Cytomegalovirus status was reported to be diagnosed by the classifier with high specificity and sensitivity in both the original and validation cohorts. Because some donors lacked HLA typing at each locus, the association tests relied only on the typed subset. Some 15 rarely observed V segments, including chromosome 9 orphons, were excluded from the earlier analysis of about 600 of the donors because counts were too low. Sequencing depth was assumed to be roughly uniform across donors in the presence/absence analyses, though that assumption may not hold. In an earlier analysis of a few hundred of the donors, most TCR beta V segments were observed in productive rearrangements about 87% or about 30% of the time, broadly matching IMGT annotations. Linkage disequilibrium might explain the correlated functional status among segregating V segments, but an unknown experimental factor could not be excluded. A group of highly shared sequence variants was considered likely to be a technical artifact of the sequencing pipeline. A later genetic analysis associated a missense DCLRE1C variant with V-gene and J-gene trimming of TCR beta chains, and an independent cohort replicated the association. Strong co-occurrence of HLA alleles, especially DR and DQ, made assigning TCR associations to individual alleles difficult. According to a later genetic analysis, donors in an Asian-associated ancestry cluster had fewer N-insertions in productive TCRs than the approximately 610-donor mean. Immune exposure information for the cohort was limited to CMV serostatus. Because the 87-base-pair reads could not distinguish some IMGT-functional V segments, including TRBV6-2 and TRBV6-3, those segments were excluded. Several of the top co-occurrence clusters appeared to be linked to parvovirus B19, influenza, CMV and Epstein-Barr virus, according to a later analysis. While some public TCRs were present in many individuals, most TCR sequences turned up only very rarely across donors. The study listed approximately 150 TCR beta chains as associated with cytomegalovirus. In a later analysis, the rate of TCR association differed among HLA loci, with DRB1 alleles having the most associated TCRs and HLA-C alleles having the fewest. The cohort was sequenced for TCR beta chains only, and without alpha or paired-chain data the features that could be detected were limited. According to a later analysis, most CMV-associated TCR beta chains appeared to be HLA-restricted, and the HLA associations seemed to be driven largely by CMV exposure. In vitro tests confirmed that a few of the cytomegalovirus-associated TCR beta chains recognize cytomegalovirus antigens.

From V the trimming removes 8 bases and from J it removes 5 bases, while the gene matches leave 14 bases of the junction unaccounted for. From the cysteine through the phenylalanine, the CDR3 covers 15 amino acids. CDR3 DNA is the only sequence kept; it has 45 bases, read in frame from the first base. Sequences MNHEY (CDR1) and SMNVEV (CDR2) are obtained from the germline V gene (reference sequence). The cohort was made up of approximately 700 healthy bone marrow donors. Cohort members were all nominally healthy when sampled, although unrecorded immune exposures were likely present. The donor was CMV seropositive and belonged to the group of about 290 seropositive cohort members. Every donor gave a peripheral blood sample, and the peripheral blood mononuclear cells from that sample were used for TCR beta sequencing. Genomic DNA extraction from the blood cell samples was performed with the Qiagen DNeasy Blood Extraction Kit.

Libraries were built with the immunoSEQ multiplex PCR assay. A mixture of 60 forward primers for TCR Vbeta segments and 13 reverse primers for TCR Jbeta segments was used in the multiplex PCR. Amplification of the CDR3 region of rearranged TCR beta genes was performed with a multiplex PCR assay on genomic DNA. On the Illumina HiSeq System, the amplified TCR beta libraries were sequenced as 87-base-pair reads. The authors' analysis ran thus. A later analysis tallied some 79 million unique TCR beta chains across the 700 or so repertoires, and approximately 12 million of those chains were shared by two or more donors. Raw reads were error-corrected and collapsed into unique sequences with a nearest-neighbor algorithm that merged closely related sequences to remove PCR and sequencing errors. CDR3 sequences were aligned to IMGT reference sequences to assign V, D and J gene segments. Each retained sequence needed at least a six-nucleotide match to both a V gene segment and a J gene segment. A rearrangement counted as productive if the CDR3 had no stop codons and remained in frame with V and J, and every other rearrangement counted as non-productive. Following IMGT convention, CDR3 was defined as the stretch from the second conserved V-encoded cysteine up to the conserved J-encoded phenylalanine. The earlier analysis of some 550 of the donors excluded any sequence lacking an unambiguous match to a single V gene segment. In an earlier analysis of approximately 590 of the donors, a V segment was called functional when productive rearrangements were above 56.7%, and segregating when the standard deviation between donors exceeded 5%. To diagnose cytomegalovirus status from the catalog of TCR beta chain sequences, a statistical classification framework was built. In a later analysis, V and J genes were assigned by comparing TCR nucleotide sequences against IMGT/GENE-DB human TR gene sequences. Using the TCRdist pipeline, a later analysis assigned CDR3 sequences along with most-parsimonious VDJ recombination scenarios. In a later analysis, each TCR beta chain was defined by its CDR3 amino acid sequence together with its V-gene family, and reads without a unique V-gene family were excluded. A later analysis removed 600 or so highly shared, low-generation-probability nucleotide sequences to deal with suspected cross-contamination and a sequencing artifact. A later analysis calculated a clonal expansion index for each public chain from normalized within-repertoire ranks of inferred template counts. Generation probabilities in a later analysis came from a VDJ recombination model fitted to out-of-frame rearrangements, and those results were checked against IGoR. Hypergeometric tests were used in a later analysis to score TCR-TCR, TCR-HLA and TCR-CMV co-occurrence, with a repertoire-size bias correction applied to the TCR pairs. In a later analysis, false discovery rates were estimated by permuting HLA or CMV assignments 20 times. In a later analysis, co-occurring TCRs were grouped using DBSCAN, with TCRdist sequence similarity added in when clustering inside HLA-allele-positive subsets. For co-occurrence clustering, repertoires with fewer than 30,000 or more than 120,000 public chains were excluded, along with roughly 5 repertoires with anomalous nucleotide sharing. TCRdb's version of the immuneACCESS table is confined to in-frame rearrangements and falls short of the full clone set. An unresolved V gene accounts for under half of the shortfall where checked; the remainder is of unknown origin. V, J and clone size are taken as reported in that table, and D and trimming were inferred from the DNA itself. A total of about 120,000 clones appear in this sample, about 8.6% of them only once. The leading ten clones occupy around 5.8% of the sample.

The TCR sequence derives from a woman aged 40 to 50 in good health and CMV-seropositive. Specimen: PBMCs. The chain is encoded by TRBV27 joined to TRBJ1-1; 7 of the junction bases match TRBD1. The CDR3 in this case is CASRTGRGLGTEAFF. DNA sequence: TGTGCCAGCCGCACCGGGAGGGGGCTGGGTACTGAAGCTTTCTTT.